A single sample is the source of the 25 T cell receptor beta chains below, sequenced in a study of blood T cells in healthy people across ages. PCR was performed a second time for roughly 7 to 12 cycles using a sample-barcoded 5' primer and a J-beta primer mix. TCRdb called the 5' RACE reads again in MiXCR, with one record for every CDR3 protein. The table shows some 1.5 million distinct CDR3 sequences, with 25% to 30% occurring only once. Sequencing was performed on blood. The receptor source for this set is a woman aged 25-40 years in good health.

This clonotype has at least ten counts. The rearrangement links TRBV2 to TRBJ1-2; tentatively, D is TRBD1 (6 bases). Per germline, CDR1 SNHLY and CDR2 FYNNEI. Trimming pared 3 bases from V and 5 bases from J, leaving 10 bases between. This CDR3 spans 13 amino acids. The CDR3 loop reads CASSDGQLYGYTF. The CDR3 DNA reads TGTGCCAGCAGTGATGGACAGTTGTATGGCTACACCTTC.

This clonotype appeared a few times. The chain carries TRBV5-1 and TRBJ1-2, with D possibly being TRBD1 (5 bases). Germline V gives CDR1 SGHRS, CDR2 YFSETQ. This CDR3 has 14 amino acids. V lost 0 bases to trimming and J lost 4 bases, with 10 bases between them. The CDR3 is CASSLETVRYGYTF. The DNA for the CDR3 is TGCGCCAGCAGCTTGGAGACAGTCCGCTATGGCTACACCTTC.

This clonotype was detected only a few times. The CDR3 region has the DNA TGTGCCAGCAGCGCGACAGGGGAATCGAGCACAGATACGCAGTATTTT. It yields the protein CASSATGESSTDTQYF. The chain combines TRBV12-3 or TRBV12-4 with TRBJ2-3, with TRBD1 identical over 8 bases. The V gene end was trimmed by 6 bases and the J gene end by 0 bases; junction bases not matched to a gene: 8. The CDR3 length is 16 residues.

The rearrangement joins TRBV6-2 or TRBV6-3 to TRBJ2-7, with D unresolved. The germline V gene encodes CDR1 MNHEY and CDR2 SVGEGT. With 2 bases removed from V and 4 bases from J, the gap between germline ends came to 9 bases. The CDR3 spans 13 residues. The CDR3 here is CASSYLSVYEQYF. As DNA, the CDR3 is TGTGCCAGCAGTTACCTATCGGTGTACGAGCAGTACTTC.

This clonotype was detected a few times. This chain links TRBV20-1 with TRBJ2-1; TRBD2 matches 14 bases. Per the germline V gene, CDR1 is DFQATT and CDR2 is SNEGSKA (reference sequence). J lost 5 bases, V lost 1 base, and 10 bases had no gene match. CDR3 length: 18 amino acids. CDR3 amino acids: CSARGAWGLAGEDNEQFF. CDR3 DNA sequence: TGCAGTGCTAGAGGGGCCTGGGGACTAGCGGGAGAGGACAATGAGCAGTTCTTC.

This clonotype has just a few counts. The CDR3 sequence: CAWSGGYDYEQYF. The DNA for the CDR3 is TGTGCCTGGAGCGGGGGGTACGACTACGAGCAGTACTTC. V is TRBV30 and J is TRBJ2-7, with 7 nucleotides matching TRBD2. J lost 3 bases, V lost 3 bases, and 5 bases had no gene match. Germline V gives CDR1 GTSNPN, CDR2 SVGIG (reference sequence). The CDR3 is 13 residues long.

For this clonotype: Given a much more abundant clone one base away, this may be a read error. CDR3 sequence reads: CASSLYPTGSPYEQCF. CDR3 nucleotide sequence: TGTGCCAGCAGTTTATACCCTACAGGGTCCCCCTACGAGCAGTGCTTC. The chain employs TRBV27 and TRBJ2-7; TRBD1 might be the D (6 bases). This CDR3 has 16 residues. CDR1 and CDR2 (germline): MNHEY, SMNVEV (reference sequence).

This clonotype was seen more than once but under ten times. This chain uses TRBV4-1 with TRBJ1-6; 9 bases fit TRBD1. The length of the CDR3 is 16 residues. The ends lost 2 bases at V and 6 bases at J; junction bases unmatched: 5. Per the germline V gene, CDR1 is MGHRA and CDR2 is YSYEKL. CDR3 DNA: TGCGCCAGCAGCCAAACACAGGGGGCGGCTAATTCACCCCTCCACTTT. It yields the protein CASSQTQGAANSPLHF.

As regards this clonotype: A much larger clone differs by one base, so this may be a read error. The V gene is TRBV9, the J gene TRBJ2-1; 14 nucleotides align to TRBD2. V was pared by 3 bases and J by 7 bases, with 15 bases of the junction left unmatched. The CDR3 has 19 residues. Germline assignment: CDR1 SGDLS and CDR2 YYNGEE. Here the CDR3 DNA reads TGTGCCAGCAGCGATCGTAGGGGGGCCGGACTAGCGGGAGGAAATGAGCAGTTCTTC. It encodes CASSDRRGAGLAGGNEQFF.

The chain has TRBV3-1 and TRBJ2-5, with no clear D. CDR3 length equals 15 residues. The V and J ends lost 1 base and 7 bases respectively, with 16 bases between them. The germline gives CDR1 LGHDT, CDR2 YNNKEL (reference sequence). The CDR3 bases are TGTGCCAGCAGCCAAGCCCAGGACGGTTCGGGGACCCAGTACTTC. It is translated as CASSQAQDGSGTQYF.

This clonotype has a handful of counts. The CDR3, as DNA: TGTGCCAGCAGCGTCACGGACAGGTCCTACGAGCAGTACTTC. This encodes CASSVTDRSYEQYF. The chain joins TRBV7-9 to TRBJ2-7, with 7 bases matching TRBD1. Trimming at V came to 5 bases and at J to 1 base, leaving 5 bases not matched to a gene. Germline V gene data show CDR1 as SEHNR and CDR2 as FQNEAQ (reference sequence). The CDR3 covers 14 residues.

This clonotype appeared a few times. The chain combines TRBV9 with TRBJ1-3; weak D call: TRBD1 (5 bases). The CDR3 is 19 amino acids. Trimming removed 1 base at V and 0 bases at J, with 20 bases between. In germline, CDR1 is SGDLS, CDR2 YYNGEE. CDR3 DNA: TGTGCCAGCAGCGTATACCGGGACGCCATCAAACCCTCTGGAAACACCATATATTTT. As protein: CASSVYRDAIKPSGNTIYF.

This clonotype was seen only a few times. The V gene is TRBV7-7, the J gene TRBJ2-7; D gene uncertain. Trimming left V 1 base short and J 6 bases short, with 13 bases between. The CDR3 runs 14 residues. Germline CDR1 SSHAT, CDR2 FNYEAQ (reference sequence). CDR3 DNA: TGTGCCAGCAGCTTAGGGACGCTGTACAGCGAGCAGTACTTC. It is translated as CASSLGTLYSEQYF. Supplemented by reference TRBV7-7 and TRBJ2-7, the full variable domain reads GAGVSQSPRYKVTKRGQDVTLRCDPISSHATLYWYQQALGQGPEFLTYFNYEAQPDKSGLPSDRFSAERPEGSISTLTIQRTEQRDSAMYRCASSLGTLYSEQYFGPGTRLTVT.

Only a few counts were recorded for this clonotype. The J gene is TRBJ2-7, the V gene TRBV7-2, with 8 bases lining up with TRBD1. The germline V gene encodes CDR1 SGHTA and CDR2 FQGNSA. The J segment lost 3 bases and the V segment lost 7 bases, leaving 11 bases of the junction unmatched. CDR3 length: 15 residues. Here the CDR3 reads CASTTPGRGLYEQYF. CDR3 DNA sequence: TGTGCCAGCACCACTCCCGGCAGGGGGCTCTACGAGCAGTACTTC.

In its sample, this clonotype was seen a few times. In DNA, the CDR3 is TGTGCCAGCAGCGAGGATTTAGTAGAGGGGACAGGCACTAGACTAGCGGGAAGCCCGCAGTATTTT. It is translated as CASSEDLVEGTGTRLAGSPQYF. The rearrangement uses TRBV21-1 and TRBJ2-3; the table's TRBD2 call for D was not verified on the DNA. TRBV21-1 is a pseudogene locus. This CDR3 has 22 amino acids.

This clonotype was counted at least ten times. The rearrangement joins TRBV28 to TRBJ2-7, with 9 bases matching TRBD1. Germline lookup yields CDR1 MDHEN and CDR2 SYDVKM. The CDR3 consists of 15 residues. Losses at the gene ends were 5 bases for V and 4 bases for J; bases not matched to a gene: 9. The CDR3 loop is CASSTSGQGLYEQYF. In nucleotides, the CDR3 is TGTGCCAGCAGTACCTCGGGACAGGGATTGTACGAGCAGTACTTC.

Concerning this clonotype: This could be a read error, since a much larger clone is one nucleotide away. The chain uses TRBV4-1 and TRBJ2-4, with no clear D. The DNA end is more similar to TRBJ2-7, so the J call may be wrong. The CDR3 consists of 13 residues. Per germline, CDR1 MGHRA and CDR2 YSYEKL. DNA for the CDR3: TGCGCCGGCAGCCAAGATTCCCTCTTCGAGCAGTACTTC. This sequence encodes CAGSQDSLFEQYF.

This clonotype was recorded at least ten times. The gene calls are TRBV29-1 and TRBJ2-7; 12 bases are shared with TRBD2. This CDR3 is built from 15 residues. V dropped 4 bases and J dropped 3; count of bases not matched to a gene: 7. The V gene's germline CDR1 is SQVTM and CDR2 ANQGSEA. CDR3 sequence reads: CSVGTSGRLGYEQYF. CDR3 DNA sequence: TGCAGCGTTGGTACTAGCGGGAGGTTAGGCTACGAGCAGTACTTC.

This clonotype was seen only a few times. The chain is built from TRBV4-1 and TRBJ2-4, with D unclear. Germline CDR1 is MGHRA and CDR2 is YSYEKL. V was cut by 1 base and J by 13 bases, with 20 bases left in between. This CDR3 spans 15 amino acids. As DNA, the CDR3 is TGCGCCAGCAGCCAAGTCAGGACCCAAAACAATGAGCAGTACTTC. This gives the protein CASSQVRTQNNEQYF.

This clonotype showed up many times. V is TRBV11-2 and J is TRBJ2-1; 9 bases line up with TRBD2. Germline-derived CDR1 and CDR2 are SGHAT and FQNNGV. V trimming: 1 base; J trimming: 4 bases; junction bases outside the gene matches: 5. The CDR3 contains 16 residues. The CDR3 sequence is CASSLGASGDYNEQFF. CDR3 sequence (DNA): TGTGCCAGCAGCTTAGGTGCTAGCGGGGATTACAATGAGCAGTTCTTC.

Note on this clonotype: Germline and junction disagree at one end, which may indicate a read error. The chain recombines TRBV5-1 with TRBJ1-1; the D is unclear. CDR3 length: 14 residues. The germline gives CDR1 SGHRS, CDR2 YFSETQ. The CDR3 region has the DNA TGCGCCAACAGCCTAAACCATGGGAACACTGAAGCTTTCTTT. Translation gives CANSLNHGNTEAFF.

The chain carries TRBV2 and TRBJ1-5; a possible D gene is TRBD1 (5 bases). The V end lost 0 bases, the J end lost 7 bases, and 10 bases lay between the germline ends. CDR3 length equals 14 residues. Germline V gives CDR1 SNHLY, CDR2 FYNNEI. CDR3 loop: CASSEARRDQPQHF. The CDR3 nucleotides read TGTGCCAGCAGTGAAGCGCGACGGGACCAGCCCCAGCATTTT.

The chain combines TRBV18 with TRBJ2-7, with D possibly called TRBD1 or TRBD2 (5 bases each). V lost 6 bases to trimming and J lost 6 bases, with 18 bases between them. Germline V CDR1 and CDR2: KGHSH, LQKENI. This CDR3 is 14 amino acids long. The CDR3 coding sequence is TGTGCCAGCTCCCCCGGGACCCCTGGGCCCGAGCAGTACTTC. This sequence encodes CASSPGTPGPEQYF.

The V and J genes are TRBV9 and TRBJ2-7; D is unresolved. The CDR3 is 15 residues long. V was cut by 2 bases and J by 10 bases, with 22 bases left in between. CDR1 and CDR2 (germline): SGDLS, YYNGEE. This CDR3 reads CASSVGGGTQETQYF. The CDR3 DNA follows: TGTGCCAGCAGCGTTGGTGGCGGCACTCAAGAGACTCAGTACTTC.

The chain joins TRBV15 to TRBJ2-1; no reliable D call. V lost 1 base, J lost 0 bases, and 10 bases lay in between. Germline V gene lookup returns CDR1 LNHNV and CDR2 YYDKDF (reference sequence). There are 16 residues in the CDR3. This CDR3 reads CATSRAGDGSYNEQFF. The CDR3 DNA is TGTGCCACCAGCAGAGCTGGCGACGGCTCCTACAATGAGCAGTTCTTC.